Included here is one T cell receptor (beta chain) sequence, with context. The data originate from a study of monozygotic twins with inflammatory bowel disease. A 6-nucleotide sample barcode was carried by the UMIs, which template switching added. Using the 5' RACE reads, TCRdb records one entry per CDR3 protein without DNA. In all, the sample yields 400,000 or so distinct CDR3 sequences. CDR1 is MNHEY, CDR2 SVGEGT, per germline. This CDR3 region has 14 residues. The rearrangement links TRBV6-2 or TRBV6-3 to TRBJ2-2; TCRdb names TRBD1, which stays unverified in the absence of DNA. Input material: blood. The clonotype originates from a human donor with ulcerative colitis or Crohn's disease, or a healthy co-twin of an affected twin (not recorded which). CDR3 region: CASSWTVFTGELFF.